This T cell receptor beta chain was recorded in a study of T cell responses to AZD1222 COVID-19 vaccine. Whole-study context: Doses given second, at about 4 or about 12 weeks, were pooled. General study findings and limits: Repertoires were obtained solely post-peak T cell response. Only 5 or 6 people who got AZD1222 tested seropositive at baseline. The sample set comprised mostly white British donors with more females, and clonal diversity was possibly underestimated.

As for this clone: As yet, its antigen is unknown.

Some clones are missing from TCRdb's copy, which holds only in-frame ones; the method was immunoSEQ multiplex PCR. This table holds 130,000 or so clones, 93% found once. The ends were cut back, 5 bases at V and 0 bases at J, with 17 bases in the middle. The germline V gene encodes CDR1 LNHDA and CDR2 SQIVND (reference sequence). The CDR3 consists of 17 residues. This clonotype was obtained from an adult in good health. The sequencing used peripheral blood, collected on day 0 of AZD1222 vaccination. This chain joins TRBV19 and TRBJ1-5; a possible D gene is TRBD1 (6 bases). The CDR3 reads CASSVNRVRYSNQPQHF. In DNA form, the CDR3 reads TGTGCCAGTAGTGTCAACAGGGTCCGCTATAGCAATCAGCCCCAGCATTTT. Complete variable domain (other parts from reference TRBV19 and TRBJ1-5): DGGITQSPKYLFRKEGQNVTLSCEQNLNHDAMYWYRQDPGQGLRLIYYSQIVNDFQKGDIAEGYSVSREKKESFPLTVTSAQKNPTAFYLCASSVNRVRYSNQPQHFGDGTRLSIL.